This T cell receptor beta chain was sequenced during a study of blood T cell repertoires in COVID-19 (TCRdb year 2020). For context, the study as a whole: Samples from collaborators originated in the United States, Italy and Spain and spanned both the acute and convalescent phases of COVID-19. The material from the prospective study consisted of cDNA or gDNA derived from T cells, B-cell-depleted T cells, or PBMCs. The dataset comprised deeply sampled blood TCRbeta repertoires from subjects exposed to, actively infected with, or recovered from COVID-19. The repertoires were released in a freely available public database intended as a resource for research on the immune response to SARS-CoV-2. The samples were drawn from the first 160 participants of the ongoing ImmuneRACE study and from 1,254 subjects provided by 6 global collaborators. A de-identified subject ID, COVID-19 status, age in years and sex were almost always included in the sample metadata. Where HLA class I and class II types were available, the types were taken from metadata supplied by the sample provider, not from assay-based typing.

The CDR3 runs 17 residues from the cysteine to the phenylalanine. CDR3 DNA is the only sequence kept; it has 51 bases, read in frame from the first base. Looking up the germline V gene yields CDR1 ENHRY and CDR2 SYGVKD. Trimming removed 0 bases from V and 0 bases from J, leaving 11 bases between the germline ends. Broader findings and caveats from the paper: The quantity of clinical and demographic metadata differed by source and by participant and was supplied without curation.

Concerning this clone itself: What this receptor recognizes is not known. Base qualities are not at hand, and no much larger clone is one base apart.

Each collaborating institution followed its own protocols to collect whole blood in K2EDTA tubes. For TCRbeta analysis, collaborator samples were shipped as frozen whole blood, as isolated PBMCs, or as DNA extracted from either sample type. The immunoSEQ Assay, a bias-controlled multiplex PCR, was used to amplify TCRbeta CDR3 regions from genomic DNA. From the authors' description of their analysis: Within the assay, amplification of reference gene primers was used to estimate how many nucleated cells each sample contained. To quantify the absolute abundance of each unique TCRbeta CDR3 rearrangement, sequence reads were collapsed and filtered. For each sample, productive Simpson clonality was calculated as the square root of Simpson's diversity index across productive rearrangements. TCRdb stores this immuneACCESS table with in-frame sequences only. Part of the clones is absent; in the studies checked, under half of the shortfall reflects unresolved V genes, and no reason is known for the rest. That table furnishes V, J and clone size, whereas the DNA furnished D and trimming. Within this sample are roughly 80,000 clones, with around nine tenths of them counted one time only. Roughly 2% of the sample is taken by the ten largest.

The chain is assembled from TRBV10-3 and TRBJ2-2; the D gene is perhaps TRBD2, from 6 matching bases. The clonotype was recovered from a woman aged 60-75 years with acute or convalescent COVID-19. The sample comprised peripheral blood. CDR3 reads: CAISESIGSTNTGELFF. The DNA is TGTGCCATCAGTGAGTCGATCGGGAGTACGAACACCGGGGAGCTGTTTTTT.